Listed here are 23 T cell receptor beta chains from one sample, sequenced in a study of a mutant IDH1 vaccine in newly diagnosed glioma. Only in-frame clones appear in the TCRdb table, and some are missing; sequencing was by immunoSEQ multiplex PCR. The profile shows around 32,000 clones, around 80% of them singletons. Antigens of these TCRs are unknown. Time point: week 35, safety follow-up. In the vaccine, a single dose held 300 ug of the mutant IDH1 20-mer peptide, along with topical imiquimod. Sequences were derived from PBMCs, sampled from a glioma patient whose treatment included an IDH1 peptide vaccine. These TCRs come from a man aged 35 to 55 with glioma. Some clones in this sample may be carry-over from other donors' samples.

This clone ranks as medium-sized. The genes are TRBV14 and TRBJ2-7; D not resolved. The CDR3 spans 14 residues. V lost 1 base, J lost 3 bases, and 10 bases lay in between. Germline loops: CDR1 SGHDN, CDR2 FVKESK. The CDR3 here is CASSQGTLGYEQYF. The CDR3, as DNA: TGTGCCAGCAGCCAAGGTACCTTGGGCTACGAGCAGTACTTC.

V gene TRBV6-1 combines with J gene TRBJ2-3; 7 nucleotides line up with TRBD2. Germline lookup yields CDR1 MNHNS and CDR2 SASEGT. This CDR3 is built from 13 residues. J lost 6 bases, V lost 2 bases, and 2 bases had no gene match. CDR3 in DNA: TGTGCCAGCAGTGAACGGGGGGTTGATACGCAGTATTTT. Protein product: CASSERGVDTQYF.

The rearrangement uses TRBV5-1 and TRBJ1-4; 10 bases align to TRBD1. The germline CDR1 and CDR2 sequences are SGHRS and YFSETQ. This CDR3 is 15 amino acids long. Trimming cost V 2 bases and J 5 bases; bases outside gene matches: 3. The CDR3 nucleotides are TGCGCCAGCAGCTTACCGGGACAGGGGAATGAAAAACTGTTTTTT. The encoded protein is CASSLPGQGNEKLFF.

This chain connects TRBV6-5 to TRBJ1-1; the D is unclear. Germline loops: CDR1 MNHEY, CDR2 SVGAGI. The CDR3 contains 13 residues. Trimming stripped 5 bases from V and 4 bases from J, with 11 bases between. CDR3 sequence: CASSPGWGTEAFF. CDR3 coding DNA: TGTGCCAGCAGTCCGGGATGGGGCACTGAAGCTTTCTTT.

V is TRBV11-3 and J is TRBJ2-7, with TRBD1 as a possible D gene (6 bases). The CDR3 has 15 residues. V lost 2 bases to trimming and J lost 2 bases, with 13 bases between them. Germline assignment: CDR1 SGHNT and CDR2 YENEEA. This chain's CDR3 is CASSLSGQSTYEQYF. The CDR3 DNA reads TGTGCCAGCAGCTTAAGTGGACAGTCAACCTACGAGCAGTACTTC.

The genes are TRBV6-6 and TRBJ1-2; no firm D call. CDR1 MNHNY and CDR2 SVGAGI come from the germline V gene (reference sequence). Trimming took 5 bases from V and 4 from J, leaving 11 bases between them. The CDR3 is 13 amino acids. As DNA, the CDR3 is TGTGCCAGCAGTCGTGACGGGGTCTATGGCTACACCTTC. Translating gives CASSRDGVYGYTF.

The chain couples TRBV5-1 to TRBJ1-2, with a possible D match to TRBD1 (5 bases). The CDR3 is 15 residues long. Trimming took off 3 bases at V and 6 bases at J, with 18 bases between the two ends. Per germline, CDR1 SGHRS and CDR2 YFSETQ. The CDR3 DNA is TGCGCCAGCAGCTCCAAACCGGGACCGCCGGATGGCTACACCTTC. It encodes CASSSKPGPPDGYTF.

In its sample, this clone was seen once. The rearrangement links TRBV5-5 to TRBJ2-7; 10 bases match TRBD1. The CDR3 has 15 residues. The V gene end was trimmed by 2 bases and the J gene end by 4 bases; junction bases not matched to a gene: 6. The germline V gene encodes CDR1 SGHKS and CDR2 YYEKEE (reference sequence). The CDR3 region has the DNA TGTGCCAGCAGCTTTTTCGGGACAGGGGAATACGAGCAGTACTTC. Translating it yields CASSFFGTGEYEQYF. Supplemented by reference TRBV5-5 and TRBJ2-7, the full variable domain reads DAGVTQSPTHLIKTRGQQVTLRCSPISGHKSVSWYQQVLGQGPQFIFQYYEKEERGRGNFPDRFSARQFPNYSSELNVNALLLGDSALYLCASSFFGTGEYEQYFGPGTRLTVT.

J is TRBJ1-2 and V is TRBV27, with D uncertain. The CDR3 consists of 16 residues. V dropped 5 bases and J dropped 4 bases, with 20 bases sitting between them. CDR1 is MNHEY, CDR2 SMNVEV, per germline (reference sequence). The CDR3 is CASSTALGSAVYGYTF. The CDR3 nucleotides read TGTGCCAGCAGTACCGCTCTCGGGTCCGCCGTCTATGGCTACACCTTC.

The chain combines TRBV9 with TRBJ2-2; D possibly corresponds to TRBD2 (6 bases). Deletions cut 4 bases from V and 6 bases from J, with 10 bases between. From germline, CDR1 is SGDLS and CDR2 YYNGEE. CDR3 length: 13 amino acids. The CDR3 spells CASSSRRAGELFF. CDR3 DNA: TGTGCCAGCAGCTCGAGGAGGGCCGGGGAGCTGTTTTTT.

The chain has TRBV7-8 and TRBJ2-7; possible D gene TRBD2, 6 bases. The CDR3 loop spans 15 amino acids. Trimming stripped 4 bases from V and 2 bases from J, with 15 bases between. The germline V gene has CDR1 SGHVS and CDR2 FQNEAQ. CDR3 nucleotide sequence: TGTGCCAGCAGCTCCAGTTGGACTAACACCTACGAGCAGTACTTC. Protein product: CASSSSWTNTYEQYF.

This rearrangement joins TRBV30 to TRBJ1-2; a weak D match, TRBD1 (5 bases). V was shortened by 2 bases and J by 4 bases, with 11 bases between the two germline ends. Germline V gives CDR1 GTSNPN, CDR2 SVGIG (reference sequence). The CDR3 covers 13 residues. This CDR3 reads CAWSFGASYGYTF. In DNA, the CDR3 is TGTGCCTGGAGTTTTGGGGCAAGCTATGGCTACACCTTC.

The rearrangement joins TRBV18 to TRBJ2-7; D may be TRBD1 (6 bases). CDR1 and CDR2 from the germline V gene are KGHSH and LQKENI. The CDR3 runs 16 residues. V was trimmed by 3 bases and J by 6 bases, leaving 21 bases between them. The CDR3 DNA reads TGTGCCAGCTCACCCCCAGGGGCAGGGGTTTTGGTCGAGCAGTACTTC. Amino acids: CASSPPGAGVLVEQYF.

This clone was seen only once. The V call is TRBV27, the J call TRBJ1-4; 7 bases are shared with TRBD1. Germline CDR1 MNHEY, CDR2 SMNVEV (reference sequence). J was trimmed by 5 bases and V by 6 bases; bases with no gene match: 9. The length of the CDR3 is 15 residues. The CDR3 loop reads CASRGTTGYNEKLFF. The CDR3, as DNA: TGTGCCAGCAGAGGAACGACAGGGTACAATGAAAAACTGTTTTTT.

In its sample, this clone was seen once. This sequence joins TRBV4-1 and TRBJ1-4; D remains ambiguous. Trimming removed 2 bases at V and 8 bases at J, with 18 bases between. The germline V gene encodes CDR1 MGHRA and CDR2 YSYEKL. CDR3 length equals 16 residues. The CDR3 DNA follows: TGCGCCAGCAGCCAACCGACCGGGAGGATGAGGGAAAAACTGTTTTTT. It specifies CASSQPTGRMREKLFF.

The chain couples TRBV19 to TRBJ1-5; TRBD1 agrees at 7 bases. The CDR3 spans 15 residues. The germline CDR1 and CDR2 sequences are LNHDA and SQIVND (reference sequence). Trimming took 6 bases from V and 3 from J; bases not matched to a gene: 8. CDR3 sequence reads: CASRTKTGSNQPQHF. DNA of the CDR3: TGTGCCAGTAGGACTAAGACAGGGTCCAATCAGCCCCAGCATTTT.

V is TRBV5-6 and J is TRBJ1-6; D gene uncertain. The CDR3 consists of 16 residues. Germline loops: CDR1 SGHDT, CDR2 YYEEEE. Trimming cost V 2 bases and J 0 bases, with 9 bases left between them. CDR3 region: CASSFGGSSYNSPLHF. CDR3 sequence (DNA): TGTGCCAGCAGCTTCGGCGGAAGCTCCTATAATTCACCCCTCCACTTT.

The chain couples TRBV6-6 to TRBJ1-2; D might be TRBD1 (5 bases). The germline V and J ends were trimmed by 2 bases and 4 bases, with 8 bases remaining between them. Germline values: CDR1 MNHNY, CDR2 SVGAGI (reference sequence). This CDR3 is 13 amino acids long. Here the CDR3 reads CASSYIGTYGYTF. The CDR3 DNA follows: TGTGCCAGCAGTTACATTGGGACCTATGGCTACACCTTC.

The V call is TRBV30, the J call TRBJ1-5; D gene unclear. The CDR3 has 14 residues. Trimming cost V 1 base and J 2 bases, with 9 bases left between them. CDR1 is GTSNPN and CDR2 is SVGIG in the germline V gene (reference sequence). CDR3 sequence: CAWSAGEGNQPQHF. The CDR3 DNA sequence: TGTGCCTGGAGTGCTGGGGAAGGCAATCAGCCCCAGCATTTT.

The rearrangement links TRBV14 to TRBJ2-1; 8 nucleotides agree with TRBD2. The CDR3 has 16 amino acids. V trimming: 2 bases; J trimming: 2 bases; junction bases outside the gene matches: 5. Germline CDR1 is SGHDN and CDR2 is FVKESK. CDR3: CASSQFAGGAYNEQFF. For the CDR3, the DNA is TGTGCCAGCAGCCAATTTGCGGGGGGCGCCTACAATGAGCAGTTCTTC. The full variable domain, with the rest looked up from reference TRBV14 and TRBJ2-1, is EAGVTQFPSHSVIEKGQTVTLRCDPISGHDNLYWYRRVMGKEIKFLLHFVKESKQDESGMPNNRFLAERTGGTYSTLKVQPAELEDSGVYFCASSQFAGGAYNEQFFGPGTRLTVL.

The V and J genes are TRBV19 and TRBJ1-1; TRBD1 matches 7 bases. Germline CDR1 is LNHDA and CDR2 is SQIVND (reference sequence). The CDR3 spans 15 residues. V lost 9 bases, J lost 3 bases, and 13 bases stayed unmatched. CDR3 DNA sequence: TGTGCCAGCTGGGCCCCCTCAGGGGGGGACACTGAAGCTTTCTTT. Translating it yields CASWAPSGGDTEAFF. Full variable domain (outside the CDR3, taken from reference TRBV19 and TRBJ1-1): DGGITQSPKYLFRKEGQNVTLSCEQNLNHDAMYWYRQDPGQGLRLIYYSQIVNDFQKGDIAEGYSVSREKKESFPLTVTSAQKNPTAFYLCASWAPSGGDTEAFFGQGTRLTVV.

The chain joins TRBV7-2 to TRBJ1-5; possibly TRBD1 for D (5 bases). Deletions cut 7 bases from V and 1 base from J, with 11 bases between. Germline CDR1 reads SGHTA; CDR2 reads FQGNSA. The CDR3 has 14 residues. The CDR3 region has the DNA TGTGCCAGCACCACCCGGGGGAGCAATCAGCCCCAGCATTTT. This codes for CASTTRGSNQPQHF. The whole variable domain, remainder taken from reference TRBV7-2 and TRBJ1-5, is GAGVSQSPSNKVTEKGKDVELRCDPISGHTALYWYRQSLGQGLEFLIYFQGNSAPDKSGLPSDRFSAERTGGSVSTLTIQRTQQEDSAVYLCASTTRGSNQPQHFGDGTRLSIL.

The chain is built from TRBV4-3 and TRBJ1-1, with D maybe TRBD1 (5 bases). Trimming stripped 1 base from V and 0 bases from J, with 15 bases between. Germline CDR1 LGHNA, CDR2 YSLEER. The length of the CDR3 is 17 residues. The CDR3: CASSQGAMGQVNTEAFF. The DNA for the CDR3 is TGCGCCAGCAGCCAAGGGGCTATGGGGCAGGTGAACACTGAAGCTTTCTTT.